The 28 T cell receptor beta chains given below trace back to one sample, sequenced in a study of CD8+ T cells in alopecia areata. Treatment of the sample: oral pan-JAK inhibitor, 5-10 mg twice daily. Extracted RNA was reverse transcribed into cDNA, the sequencing template. Only in-frame clones appear in the TCRdb table, and some are missing; sequencing was by immunoSEQ multiplex PCR. The sample has over 250,000 clones; 60% are singletons. The material was CD4+ T cells sorted from blood, obtained between weeks 51 and 54, from a patient treated with tofacitinib. Source of these receptors: a human donor with alopecia areata.

The chain has TRBV6-5 and TRBJ2-5, with TRBD1 identical over 8 bases. CDR1 and CDR2 (germline): MNHEY, SVGAGI. This CDR3 contains 14 residues. V was pared by 5 bases and J by 5 bases, with 7 bases of the junction left unmatched. CDR3 in amino acids: CASSQGTGWETQYF. The CDR3 DNA follows: TGTGCCAGCAGTCAGGGGACAGGTTGGGAGACCCAGTACTTC.

The chain recombines TRBV23-1 with TRBJ1-1; 7 bases align to TRBD1. TRBV23-1 carries the ORF label, with uncertain function. Trimming cost V 2 bases and J 0 bases; bases outside gene matches: 3. The CDR3 runs 15 residues. CDR3 in amino acids: CASSQTTGLNTEAFF. In nucleotides, the CDR3 is TGCGCCAGCAGTCAAACGACAGGGTTGAACACTGAAGCTTTCTTT.

In its sample, this clone was seen a few times. This chain joins TRBV29-1 and TRBJ1-2, with D unresolved. Trimming pared 7 bases from V and 0 bases from J, leaving 12 bases between. The CDR3 has 13 residues. Germline loops: CDR1 SQVTM, CDR2 ANQGSEA. The DNA of the CDR3 is TGCAGCGCCTCCGACTATTCTAACTATGGCTACACCTTC. Its translation: CSASDYSNYGYTF.

This clone came up a few times. Other DNA sequences within the sample encode an identical CDR3. V gene TRBV5-1 combines with J gene TRBJ2-1, with a possible D match to TRBD1 (8 bases). The CDR3 has 16 amino acids. The germline V and J ends were trimmed by 4 bases and 5 bases, with 19 bases remaining between them. The V gene's germline CDR1 is SGHRS and CDR2 YFSETQ. CDR3 residues: CASSTGGRGYHNEQFF. DNA of the CDR3: TGCGCCAGCAGCACAGGGGGGCGGGGGTACCACAATGAGCAGTTCTTC.

A few counts support this clone. The chain employs TRBV5-1 and TRBJ2-7, with 7 bases that match TRBD1. CDR1 is SGHRS and CDR2 is YFSETQ in the germline V gene. This CDR3 region has 15 residues. The V segment lost 2 bases and the J segment 5 bases; nucleotides outside the gene matches: 10. The CDR3 nucleotides read TGCGCCAGCAGCTTAAGACAGGGAGCCATCGACGAGCAGTACTTC. This codes for CASSLRQGAIDEQYF.

DNA for the CDR3: TGTGCCAGCAGCTTAGTGGGACTAGCCTACGAGCAGTACTTC. It specifies CASSLVGLAYEQYF. The genes are TRBV7-2 and TRBJ2-7; TRBD2 matches at 8 bases. The germline V gene has CDR1 SGHTA and CDR2 FQGNSA. The CDR3 loop spans 14 amino acids. The ends lost 1 base at V and 2 bases at J; junction bases unmatched: 1.

The chain employs TRBV5-1 and TRBJ1-1; no reliable D call. CDR1 and CDR2 from the germline V gene are SGHRS and YFSETQ. V was cut by 0 bases and J by 3 bases, with 9 bases left in between. This CDR3 is 14 amino acids long. CDR3 loop: CASSLVDGDTEAFF. The CDR3 nucleotides are TGCGCCAGCAGCTTGGTGGATGGGGACACTGAAGCTTTCTTT.

CDR3 bases: TGTGCCTGGTCGACGGGAGGAGGCTATGGCTACACCTTC. Its protein is CAWSTGGGYGYTF. The chain employs TRBV30 and TRBJ1-2; D remains unclear. This CDR3 comprises 13 residues. V lost 5 bases and J lost 4, with 14 bases in between. The germline V gene has CDR1 GTSNPN and CDR2 SVGIG (reference sequence).

The CDR3 DNA reads as TGTGCCTGGGATGGTGGGACCAGAGAGACCCAGTACTTC. Translated, it gives CAWDGGTRETQYF. This sequence joins TRBV30 and TRBJ2-5; the D call may be TRBD1 or TRBD2 (5 bases each). Germline assignment: CDR1 GTSNPN and CDR2 SVGIG (reference sequence). This CDR3 is 13 amino acids long. Deletions cut 5 bases from V and 4 bases from J, with 14 bases between.

The rearrangement joins TRBV5-1 to TRBJ2-1; 9 nucleotides align to TRBD2. V lost 4 bases, J lost 8 bases, and 10 bases stayed unmatched. The length of the CDR3 is 15 residues. Germline V CDR1 and CDR2: SGHRS, YFSETQ. The CDR3 DNA reads as TGCGCCAGCAGCCTCGGAGGGCTAGCGGGGCATGAGCAGTTCTTC. Encoded protein: CASSLGGLAGHEQFF.

The genes are TRBV7-2 and TRBJ2-1; unclear D gene. V dropped 1 base and J dropped 0 bases, with 13 bases sitting between them. The germline V gene has CDR1 SGHTA and CDR2 FQGNSA. This CDR3 is 17 amino acids long. CDR3 nucleotide sequence: TGTGCCAGCAGCTTAGGGAGCGCCCGGAGCTCCTACAATGAGCAGTTCTTC. Translating it yields CASSLGSARSSYNEQFF.

The table lists this clone with a few counts. The chain has TRBV9 and TRBJ2-3; 8 nucleotides line up with TRBD2. CDR1 and CDR2 from the germline V gene are SGDLS and YYNGEE. J was trimmed by 5 bases and V by 3 bases; bases with no gene match: 8. This CDR3 region has 15 residues. The CDR3 DNA reads TGTGCCAGCAGCGGGAGGGGACTAGAAGAAGATACGCAGTATTTT. It encodes CASSGRGLEEDTQYF.

Turning to this clone: This same CDR3 is encoded by further DNA sequences in the sample. The chain has TRBV30 and TRBJ1-5; perhaps TRBD1 as D (5 bases). Germline CDR1 GTSNPN, CDR2 SVGIG (reference sequence). The CDR3 loop spans 13 amino acids. Trimming pared 0 bases from V and 6 bases from J, leaving 9 bases between. The CDR3 loop is CAWSVLGGQPQHF. The CDR3 DNA sequence: TGTGCCTGGAGTGTACTGGGGGGTCAGCCCCAGCATTTT.

In this sample, this clone turned up a few times. The V gene is TRBV5-1, the J gene TRBJ2-5; D may be TRBD1 or TRBD2 (5 bases each). The CDR3 runs to 13 residues. From germline, CDR1 is SGHRS and CDR2 YFSETQ. Deletions cut 7 bases from V and 2 bases from J, with 12 bases between. For the CDR3, the DNA is TGCGCCAGCGGGATGGGGGTTCAAGAGACCCAGTACTTC. It yields the protein CASGMGVQETQYF.

The chain combines TRBV27 with TRBJ1-4; the match to TRBD1 covers 7 bases. The CDR3 length is 16 residues. Germline assignment: CDR1 MNHEY and CDR2 SMNVEV (reference sequence). Unmatched junction bases numbered 3, after V lost 1 base and J lost 1 base. The CDR3 loop is CASSLLRGRTNEKLFF. CDR3 sequence (DNA): TGTGCCAGCAGTTTATTGAGGGGGCGAACTAATGAAAAACTGTTTTTT.

The chain employs TRBV5-1 and TRBJ2-5; TRBD2 matches 7 bases. The length of the CDR3 is 16 residues. V lost 5 bases and J lost 1; bases outside the gene matches: 11. The germline V gene has CDR1 SGHRS and CDR2 YFSETQ. CDR3 loop: CASSLGTTIFQETQYF. In nucleotides, the CDR3 is TGCGCCAGCAGTCTCGGGACTACGATATTCCAAGAGACCCAGTACTTC.

The rearrangement uses TRBV30 and TRBJ1-1; D ambiguous. V was cut by 5 bases and J by 1 base, with 8 bases left in between. The germline CDR1 and CDR2 sequences are GTSNPN and SVGIG (reference sequence). CDR3 size: 12 residues. The CDR3 spells CAWGPTNTEAFF. The CDR3 DNA reads as TGTGCCTGGGGACCGACGAACACTGAAGCTTTCTTT.

Remarks on this clone: This CDR3 is also generated by other DNA sequences in the sample. This sequence joins TRBV30 and TRBJ1-5, with 9 bases aligning to TRBD1. The V segment lost 1 base and the J segment 7 bases; nucleotides outside the gene matches: 2. Germline CDR1 is GTSNPN and CDR2 is SVGIG (reference sequence). CDR3 length equals 13 residues. CDR3 amino acids: CAWSGQGGQPQHF. The CDR3 region has the DNA TGTGCCTGGAGTGGACAGGGGGGCCAGCCCCAGCATTTT.

J is TRBJ1-5 and V is TRBV30, with TRBD1 identical over 9 bases. The V gene end was trimmed by 2 bases and the J gene end by 1 base; junction bases not matched to a gene: 6. Germline CDR1 is GTSNPN and CDR2 is SVGIG (reference sequence). This CDR3 is 16 amino acids long. This CDR3 is CAWSLTDRGSNQPQHF. The CDR3 coding sequence is TGTGCCTGGAGTTTGACGGACAGGGGAAGCAATCAGCCCCAGCATTTT.

This chain uses TRBV4-1 with TRBJ2-5, with TRBD2 identical over 10 bases. The CDR3 is made up of 17 amino acids. The V gene end was trimmed by 0 bases and the J gene end by 1 base; junction bases not matched to a gene: 5. Germline CDR1 reads MGHRA; CDR2 reads YSYEKL. The CDR3 DNA sequence: TGCGCCAGCAGCCAAGATAGGGCTAGCGGGGGCCAAGAGACCCAGTACTTC. The encoded protein is CASSQDRASGGQETQYF.

The chain links TRBV4-2 to TRBJ2-7; 10 bases fit TRBD2. CDR1 LGHNA and CDR2 YNFKEQ come from the germline V gene. The trim removed 0 bases at V and 3 bases at J, leaving 2 bases unmatched. The length of the CDR3 is 15 residues. DNA for the CDR3: TGTGCCAGCAGCCAAGAACTAGCGGGGCTCTACGAGCAGTACTTC. The encoded protein is CASSQELAGLYEQYF.

This rearrangement joins TRBV2 to TRBJ1-5, with TRBD1 matching 7 bases. Germline assignment: CDR1 SNHLY and CDR2 FYNNEI. The CDR3 has 14 residues. V was clipped by 7 bases and J by 3 bases; unmatched bases: 6. CDR3: CASTVDRANQPQHF. As DNA, the CDR3 is TGTGCCAGCACTGTCGACAGGGCCAATCAGCCCCAGCATTTT.

This clone was detected a few times. The chain recombines TRBV7-9 with TRBJ1-1, with D hard to call. The CDR3 consists of 14 residues. From germline, CDR1 is SEHNR and CDR2 FQNEAQ (reference sequence). Trimming took 2 bases from V and 0 from J, leaving 7 bases between them. In DNA form, the CDR3 reads TGTGCCAGCAGCTTATCAGGATTGAACACTGAAGCTTTCTTT. This sequence encodes CASSLSGLNTEAFF.

The chain carries TRBV29-1 and TRBJ2-1; 8 bases are shared with TRBD2. J lost 12 bases, V lost 4 bases, and 5 bases had no gene match. The germline CDR1 and CDR2 sequences are SQVTM and ANQGSEA. The CDR3 spans 11 residues. The CDR3 spells CSVGLARGQFF. The CDR3 coding sequence is TGCAGCGTTGGACTAGCGCGGGGGCAGTTCTTC.

There are a few counts of this clone. This sample also contains other DNA sequences that code for the same CDR3. V is TRBV29-1 and J is TRBJ2-4; D is unresolved. The CDR3 covers 13 residues. Germline CDR1 SQVTM, CDR2 ANQGSEA. Trimming stripped 1 base from V and 0 bases from J, with 4 bases between. Here the CDR3 reads CSVEGRAKNIQYF. The CDR3 DNA follows: TGCAGCGTTGAAGGCAGAGCCAAAAACATTCAGTACTTC.

The V gene is TRBV9, the J gene TRBJ2-1; either TRBD1 or TRBD2 may fit D (6 bases each). The CDR3 sequence is 17 residues long. The V end lost 0 bases, the J end lost 4 bases, and 17 bases lay between the germline ends. The germline CDR1 and CDR2 sequences are SGDLS and YYNGEE. In DNA, the CDR3 is TGTGCCAGCAGCGTAGGAGTAAGGGGGGCACTTTACAATGAGCAGTTCTTC. Its protein is CASSVGVRGALYNEQFF.

This clone has just a few counts. Other DNA sequences in this sample translate to the same CDR3. This chain uses TRBV5-1 with TRBJ2-5, with D unclear. The length of the CDR3 is 12 residues. V was pared by 0 bases and J by 4 bases, with 4 bases between. Germline CDR1 and CDR2: SGHRS and YFSETQ. In DNA, the CDR3 is TGCGCCAGCAGCTTGGATCGAGAGACCCAGTACTTC. This gives the protein CASSLDRETQYF.

The gene calls are TRBV27 and TRBJ2-7, with 7 bases aligning to TRBD2. V lost 5 bases, J lost 3 bases, and 4 bases stayed unmatched. The CDR3 has 13 residues. Germline V gives CDR1 MNHEY, CDR2 SMNVEV (reference sequence). The CDR3 nucleotides read TGTGCCAGCAGTCGGGGGGATTACTACGAGCAGTACTTC. Residues: CASSRGDYYEQYF.